The next 20 T cell receptor beta chains were all read from a single sample in a study of blood T cell repertoires in COVID-19. This table comes from immunoSEQ multiplex PCR, and its TCRdb copy is limited to in-frame clones, with some not included. The data hold 120,000 or so clones, with about 72% observed a single time. The specimen sequenced was peripheral blood. The receptors stem from a woman aged 60-75 years with acute or convalescent COVID-19.

The chain links TRBV19 to TRBJ2-3; D possibly corresponds to TRBD1 (7 bases). This CDR3 is 14 amino acids long. Germline V CDR1 and CDR2: LNHDA, SQIVND (reference sequence). Between the trimmed V and J ends, which lost 6 bases and 3 bases, there was a span of 13 bases. This chain's CDR3 is CASRLTGTTDTQYF. The CDR3 region has the DNA TGTGCCAGTAGATTGACAGGGACTACAGATACGCAGTATTTT.

J is TRBJ2-7 and V is TRBV2, with D possibly being TRBD2 (6 bases). Trimming shortened V by 8 bases and J by 3 bases, and 8 bases separated the two germline ends. This CDR3 has 11 residues. CDR1 is SNHLY and CDR2 is FYNNEI in the germline V gene. CDR3 DNA: TGTGCCAGCGGGGGGAGCTACGAGCAGTACTTC. As protein: CASGGSYEQYF.

This clone appeared a single time. The CDR3, as DNA: TGTGCCAGCAGCCAGGGGGCGCTTCCCGGGGAGCTGTTTTTT. This encodes CASSQGALPGELFF. J is TRBJ2-2 and V is TRBV6-5, with 8 bases identical to TRBD1. The CDR3 sequence is 14 residues long. Per germline, CDR1 MNHEY and CDR2 SVGAGI. V shed 6 bases and J 6 bases; nucleotides not matched to a gene: 6.

The sample holds a few counts of this clone. The J gene is TRBJ2-7, the V gene TRBV5-1; 10 nucleotides agree with TRBD2. The CDR3 totals 15 residues. Germline CDR1 and CDR2: SGHRS and YFSETQ. Unmatched junction bases numbered 8, after V lost 4 bases and J lost 4 bases. CDR3 region: CASSPSGGYIYEQYF. The CDR3 DNA reads as TGCGCCAGCAGCCCTAGCGGGGGTTATATTTACGAGCAGTACTTC.

The chain carries TRBV28 and TRBJ1-2; 10 bases are a match to TRBD1. This CDR3 region has 13 residues. CDR1 and CDR2 from the germline V gene are MDHEN and SYDVKM. Trimming took 6 bases from V and 6 from J; bases not matched to a gene: 4. The CDR3 bases are TGTGCCAGCAGGCGGGGGACAGGGGATGGCTACACCTTC. It yields the protein CASRRGTGDGYTF.

The V gene is TRBV28, the J gene TRBJ2-5; possibly TRBD2 for D (6 bases). In germline, CDR1 is MDHEN, CDR2 SYDVKM. V was cut by 6 bases and J by 7 bases, with 18 bases left in between. The CDR3 is 14 amino acids. Written as DNA, the CDR3 is TGTGCCAGCAGCCCGACGTTGGGAGCGGGGACCCAGTACTTC. Translated: CASSPTLGAGTQYF.

The chain employs TRBV7-9 and TRBJ2-3; 13 nucleotides line up with TRBD2. The CDR3 has 17 residues. V trimming: 2 bases; J trimming: 1 base; junction bases outside the gene matches: 3. Germline assignment: CDR1 SEHNR and CDR2 FQNEAQ (reference sequence). The CDR3 region is CASSLNGLAGGTDTQYF. Written as DNA, the CDR3 is TGTGCCAGCAGCTTAAACGGACTAGCGGGGGGCACAGATACGCAGTATTTT.

There are a few counts of this clone. The DNA for the CDR3 is TGTGCCAGCAGCTTGGACCGAGGTGAGCAGTTCTTC. It specifies CASSLDRGEQFF. The chain joins TRBV5-4 to TRBJ2-1; D not certain. The CDR3 length is 12 residues. From germline, CDR1 is SGHNT and CDR2 YYREEE (reference sequence). Trimming stripped 0 bases from V and 9 bases from J, with 7 bases between.

This chain connects TRBV19 to TRBJ1-1, with 8 bases that match TRBD1. Per germline, CDR1 LNHDA and CDR2 SQIVND (reference sequence). This CDR3 is built from 12 residues. Trimming removed 11 bases from V and 4 bases from J; junction bases left unmatched: 6. The CDR3 sequence is CASQGASTEAFF. CDR3 nucleotide sequence: TGTGCCTCCCAGGGGGCAAGCACTGAAGCTTTCTTT.

This clone was counted only a few times. The V gene is TRBV7-3, the J gene TRBJ1-1; no definite D call. This CDR3 has 13 amino acids. V was clipped by 3 bases and J by 4 bases, with 9 bases between them. Germline V CDR1 and CDR2: SGHTA, FQGTGA. Here the CDR3 DNA reads TGTGCCAGCAGCTTGTACGTCGGCACTGAAGCTTTCTTT. Its translation is CASSLYVGTEAFF.

The V call is TRBV7-9, the J call TRBJ1-5; TRBD1 might be the D (5 bases). Germline CDR1 reads SEHNR; CDR2 reads FQNEAQ (reference sequence). The CDR3 spans 16 residues. Between the trimmed V and J ends, which lost 3 bases and 3 bases, there was a span of 15 bases. In DNA form, the CDR3 reads TGTGCCAGCAGCTTCGGTTCAGGGCAGGACAATCAGCCCCAGCATTTT. Amino acid sequence: CASSFGSGQDNQPQHF.

This chain uses TRBV27 with TRBJ1-2; D possibly corresponds to TRBD1 (6 bases). The CDR3 is 14 residues long. V was pared by 5 bases and J by 2 bases, with 12 bases between. The germline V gene has CDR1 MNHEY and CDR2 SMNVEV (reference sequence). Here the CDR3 reads CASSPRQENYGYTF. CDR3 bases: TGTGCCAGCAGTCCGAGACAGGAAAACTATGGCTACACCTTC.

The chain couples TRBV19 to TRBJ2-7; D possibly corresponds to TRBD1 (6 bases). The V gene lost 6 bases and the J gene lost 2 bases, with 11 bases spanning the gap. This CDR3 region has 13 residues. The germline CDR1 and CDR2 sequences are LNHDA and SQIVND (reference sequence). CDR3 amino acids: CASRAGVAYEQYF. In DNA form, the CDR3 reads TGTGCCAGTAGGGCAGGGGTGGCCTACGAGCAGTACTTC.

J is TRBJ1-1 and V is TRBV19, with 7 nucleotides matching TRBD1. This CDR3 has 13 residues. V dropped 6 bases and J dropped 1; count of bases not matched to a gene: 2. Germline V gene data show CDR1 as LNHDA and CDR2 as SQIVND (reference sequence). The CDR3 is CASRTGPNTEAFF. CDR3 DNA: TGTGCCAGTAGGACAGGGCCGAACACTGAAGCTTTCTTT.

This rearrangement joins TRBV9 to TRBJ2-5, with TRBD2 matching over 8 bases. J gave up 9 bases and V 0 bases, and 7 bases lay outside the gene matches. Germline CDR1 SGDLS, CDR2 YYNGEE. This CDR3 contains 14 residues. CDR3 loop: CASSVGVAGRAQYF. Written as DNA, the CDR3 is TGTGCCAGCAGCGTAGGTGTAGCGGGGAGGGCCCAGTACTTC.

The V call is TRBV4-3, the J call TRBJ1-3, with 10 bases lining up with TRBD1. Germline CDR1 reads LGHNA; CDR2 reads YSLEER. The CDR3 is 16 amino acids. The V and J ends lost 4 bases and 3 bases, in that order; junction bases with no gene match: 6. CDR3 in amino acids: CASSRNRDRGGNTIYF. CDR3 nucleotides: TGCGCCAGCAGCCGCAACCGGGACAGGGGTGGAAACACCATATATTTT.

V is TRBV12-5 and J is TRBJ2-3; 8 nucleotides line up with TRBD2. CDR1 and CDR2 from the germline V gene are LGHNT and FRNRAP. CDR3 length: 16 residues. V lost 1 base to trimming and J lost 2 bases; unmatched junction nucleotides: 5. The CDR3 sequence: CASGLAVAGPTDTQYF. The CDR3 bases are TGTGCTAGTGGTTTGGCCGTAGCGGGGCCCACAGATACGCAGTATTTT.

This sequence joins TRBV28 and TRBJ1-3; TRBD1 agrees at 8 bases. V lost 6 bases, J lost 1 base, and 5 bases stayed unmatched. The germline V gene has CDR1 MDHEN and CDR2 SYDVKM. The CDR3 is 15 residues long. Here the CDR3 DNA reads TGTGCCAGCAGCTCGACAGGGGTATCTGGAAACACCATATATTTT. This sequence encodes CASSSTGVSGNTIYF.

The chain links TRBV4-1 to TRBJ2-7, with D tentatively TRBD2 (5 bases). The CDR3 is made up of 14 amino acids. Trimming removed 3 bases at V and 3 bases at J, with 12 bases between. The germline CDR1 and CDR2 sequences are MGHRA and YSYEKL. The CDR3 region is CASSHQAAGYEQYF. Written as DNA, the CDR3 is TGCGCCAGCAGCCATCAAGCGGCGGGCTACGAGCAGTACTTC.

The V and J genes are TRBV6-1 and TRBJ2-5; TRBD1 might be the D (6 bases). V was pared by 1 base and J by 2 bases, with 8 bases between. CDR3 length equals 14 residues. Germline-derived CDR1 and CDR2 are MNHNS and SASEGT. The CDR3 bases are TGTGCCAGCAGTGAAGAGGGGGTGCAAGAGACCCAGTACTTC. Translation: CASSEEGVQETQYF.